The present T cell receptor beta chain was sequenced within a study of Graves' ophthalmopathy and Graves' hyperthyroidism. CDR3 length: 15 residues. Germline V gives CDR1 LGHNA, CDR2 YNFKEQ. This clonotype has more than one count but fewer than ten. One end of the junction does not line up with germline, which may come from a read error. Amplifying from RNA transcripts, the study obtained TCR beta CDR3 regions. HTBI primers were used in a first-round RT-PCR, which preceded a second-round multiplex PCR. TCRdb re-derived calls from the multiplex PCR reads in MiXCR, one entry per CDR3 protein. The profile shows roughly 500,000 distinct CDR3 sequences, approximately 15% of them singletons.

Sequencing used blood. The receptor's source is a woman younger than 45 with Graves' ophthalmopathy. The chain joins TRBV4-2 to TRBJ2-2; the match to TRBD2 covers 9 bases. CDR3 coding DNA: TGTACCAGCAGCCAAGTAGCGGGGGACACCGGGGAGCTGTTTTTT. Translated, it gives CTSSQVAGDTGELFF.